The 14 T cell receptor beta chains below come from one sample, sequenced in a study of response to subunit inactivated influenza vaccine. A single record per CDR3 protein comes from TCRdb applying MiXCR to the RT-PCR reads. In the table there are 700,000 to 800,000 distinct CDR3 sequences, about 18% of which are singletons. The input for sequencing was PBMCs from blood, taken roughly 5 days after vaccination. Source of these receptors: a man aged 45 to 65 who received an inactivated influenza vaccine.

The chain combines TRBV7-2 with TRBJ2-7, with a tentative D call TRBD2 (7 bases). The V and J ends lost 5 bases and 3 bases respectively, with 14 bases between them. The CDR3 loop spans 14 amino acids. Germline lookup yields CDR1 SGHTA and CDR2 FQGNSA. The CDR3 nucleotides read TGTGCCAGCAGCACATCGGGGGGCGGCTACGAGCAGTACTTC. This sequence encodes CASSTSGGGYEQYF.

The rearrangement links TRBV9 to TRBJ1-2; D is perhaps TRBD1 (6 bases). The germline V gene has CDR1 SGDLS and CDR2 YYNGEE. The V gene lost 7 bases and the J gene lost 8 bases, with 21 bases spanning the gap. The length of the CDR3 is 14 residues. In nucleotides, the CDR3 is TGTGCCAGCGGACGGGACAACCAAGGAGAGGGCTACACCTTC. Its protein is CASGRDNQGEGYTF.

A word on this clonotype: Just one base apart from a much larger clone, this may be a read error. The chain employs TRBV20-1 and TRBJ2-1, with 11 bases lining up with TRBD1. CDR1 and CDR2 (germline): DFQATT, SNEGSKA (reference sequence). This CDR3 contains 14 residues. The chain's CDR3 is CTARGDRGMYEQFF. CDR3 in DNA: TGCACTGCTAGAGGGGACAGGGGGATGTATGAGCAGTTCTTC.

CDR3 sequence: CASSLDWGPDGGEQYF. For the CDR3, the DNA is TGTGCCAGCAGCTTAGATTGGGGACCCGACGGGGGTGAGCAGTACTTC. J is TRBJ2-7 and V is TRBV7-9, with a possible D match to TRBD2 (6 bases). Per the germline V gene, CDR1 is SEHNR and CDR2 is FQNEAQ (reference sequence). The CDR3 totals 16 residues. Trimming removed 1 base from V and 7 bases from J, with 20 bases in between.

This clonotype was recorded many times. The V call is TRBV4-2, the J call TRBJ2-1, with TRBD2 matching over 10 bases. Trimming cost V 0 bases and J 10 bases; bases outside gene matches: 9. The CDR3 is made up of 16 amino acids. Germline V gives CDR1 LGHNA, CDR2 YNFKEQ. This CDR3 is CASSQDVAGGHREQFF. In DNA, the CDR3 is TGTGCCAGCAGCCAAGATGTAGCGGGAGGTCATAGGGAGCAGTTCTTC.

The chain has TRBV9 and TRBJ1-1; D is ambiguous. V was clipped by 0 bases and J by 4 bases, with 13 bases between them. CDR1 and CDR2 from the germline V gene are SGDLS and YYNGEE. This CDR3 comprises 15 residues. Here the CDR3 reads CASSVESMWGTEAFF. The CDR3 DNA follows: TGTGCCAGCAGCGTAGAAAGCATGTGGGGCACTGAAGCTTTCTTT. The full variable domain, rest sourced from reference TRBV9 and TRBJ1-1, is DSGVTQTPKHLITATGQRVTLRCSPRSGDLSVYWYQQSLDQGLQFLIQYYNGEERAKGNILERFSAQQFPDLHSELNLSSLELGDSALYFCASSVESMWGTEAFFGQGTRLTVV.

On this clonotype itself: Relative to the germline gene, one junction end is altered; a read error may explain this. The chain recombines TRBV7-9 with TRBJ1-2; D is undetermined. The length of the CDR3 is 14 residues. The germline gives CDR1 SEHNR, CDR2 FQNEAQ (reference sequence). This CDR3 is CASTLRGPRHGYTF. The CDR3 DNA reads TGTGCCAGCACCTTACGAGGGCCCCGGCATGGCTACACCTTC.

This clonotype was seen more than once but under ten times. The V gene is TRBV20-1, the J gene TRBJ2-1; no firm D call. CDR3 length: 16 amino acids. From germline, CDR1 is DFQATT and CDR2 SNEGSKA (reference sequence). The V end was cut by 2 bases, the J end by 4 bases, with 18 bases between. The CDR3 DNA follows: TGCAGTGCTAGACGGGTTGGCAGCGAAAATTACAATGAGCAGTTCTTC. This translates into CSARRVGSENYNEQFF.

This clonotype was counted at least ten times. The chain combines TRBV12-3 or TRBV12-4 with TRBJ2-5; D is possibly TRBD1 (6 bases). This CDR3 has 14 amino acids. Deletions cut 1 base from V and 5 bases from J, with 11 bases between. The CDR3, as DNA: TGTGCCAGCAGTTTAGGCAGGGGTTCCGAGACCCAGTACTTC. This translates into CASSLGRGSETQYF.

The rearrangement uses TRBV4-2 and TRBJ2-1; D call uncertain. This CDR3 spans 18 amino acids. Germline CDR1 LGHNA, CDR2 YNFKEQ. Trimming pared 10 bases from V and 3 bases from J, leaving 28 bases between. The CDR3 DNA reads TGTGCCATGGGCCCCGGGCCGCGGAAGAACTATGACTACAATGAGCAGTTCTTC. Translating it yields CAMGPGPRKNYDYNEQFF.

The chain recombines TRBV20-1 with TRBJ2-7; 9 bases map to TRBD1. This CDR3 contains 16 residues. V was pared by 6 bases and J by 3 bases, with 15 bases of the junction left unmatched. Germline-derived CDR1 and CDR2 are DFQATT and SNEGSKA (reference sequence). The CDR3 DNA is TGCAGTGCCGGGATCACAGGGGGCATCGTTTTCTACGAGCAGTACTTC. Its protein is CSAGITGGIVFYEQYF.

This sequence joins TRBV24-1 and TRBJ2-7; TRBD1 might be the D (6 bases). Germline V gene sequence: CDR1 KGHDR, CDR2 SFDVKD. The CDR3 is 13 residues long. Trimming left V 3 bases short and J 1 base short, with 6 bases between. The CDR3 loop is CATSDTGSYEQYF. Written as DNA, the CDR3 is TGTGCCACCAGTGATACAGGGTCCTACGAGCAGTACTTC.

The chain links TRBV20-1 to TRBJ2-5; TRBD2 matches 8 bases. The junction had 18 bases not matched to a gene; V was cut back by 3 bases and J by 0 bases. Germline V lookup: CDR1 DFQATT, CDR2 SNEGSKA (reference sequence). The CDR3 is 19 amino acids. CDR3 residues: CSASATGGGAGGYQETQYF. The CDR3 DNA sequence: TGCAGTGCTAGCGCGACGGGTGGAGGGGCGGGGGGATACCAAGAGACCCAGTACTTC.

The rearrangement uses TRBV7-9 and TRBJ2-2; D is unresolved. This CDR3 is built from 13 residues. Germline CDR1 is SEHNR and CDR2 is FQNEAQ (reference sequence). V was trimmed by 10 bases and J by 4 bases, leaving 13 bases between them. The CDR3 protein is CATQSLVTGELFF. Written as DNA, the CDR3 is TGTGCCACTCAAAGCCTAGTCACCGGGGAGCTGTTTTTT.